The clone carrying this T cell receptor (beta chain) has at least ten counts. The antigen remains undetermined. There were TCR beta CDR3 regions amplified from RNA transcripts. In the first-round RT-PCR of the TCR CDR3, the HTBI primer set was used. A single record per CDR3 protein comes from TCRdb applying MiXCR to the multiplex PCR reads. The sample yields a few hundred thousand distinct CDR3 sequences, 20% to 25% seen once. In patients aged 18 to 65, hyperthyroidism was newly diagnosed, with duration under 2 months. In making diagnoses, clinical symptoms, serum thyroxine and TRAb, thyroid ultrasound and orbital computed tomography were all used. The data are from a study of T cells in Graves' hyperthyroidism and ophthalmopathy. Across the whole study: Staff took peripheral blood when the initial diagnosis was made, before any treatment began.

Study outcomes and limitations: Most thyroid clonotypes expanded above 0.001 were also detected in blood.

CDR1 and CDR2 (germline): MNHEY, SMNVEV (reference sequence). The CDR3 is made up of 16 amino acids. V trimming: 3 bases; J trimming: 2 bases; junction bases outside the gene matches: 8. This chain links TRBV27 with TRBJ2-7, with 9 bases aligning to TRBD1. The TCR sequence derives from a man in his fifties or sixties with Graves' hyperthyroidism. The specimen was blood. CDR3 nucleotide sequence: TGTGCCAGCAGTTTTAAACCGACAGGGGGGCCCTACGAGCAGTACTTC. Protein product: CASSFKPTGGPYEQYF.